Here is one T cell receptor (beta chain) with its context. Primers: 60 Vbeta forward and 13 Jbeta reverse. The data were produced by immunoSEQ multiplex PCR, yet TCRdb's version contains in-frame clones alone and is incomplete. There are 120,000 to 150,000 clones in the sample; 80% to 85% occur only once, and 2% to 2.5% lies in the top ten. This sample is drawn from a study of cytomegalovirus exposure and HLA in healthy donors. The sequence was collected from a boy younger than 10 in good health and CMV-seronegative. Sequencing was done on a sample of PBMCs.

CDR3 nucleotides: TGTGCTGGGAGCGGGGGGCCGAACACCGGGGAGCTGTTTTTT. Translation: CAGSGGPNTGELFF. The V call is TRBV7-9, the J call TRBJ2-2; 9 nucleotides agree with TRBD2. There are 14 residues in the CDR3. Germline V gives CDR1 SEHNR, CDR2 FQNEAQ (reference sequence).